The 22 T cell receptor beta chains in this list originate from one sample, sequenced in a study of T-cell memory formation after mild COVID-19. TCRdb re-derived calls from the 5' RACE reads in MiXCR, one entry per CDR3 protein. The table has roughly 610,000 distinct CDR3 sequences, roughly a sixth seen once; the top ten hold about 8.1%. Sequenced input: PBMCs or a T cell subset sorted from them (not recorded which). These receptors came from an adult woman who had mild COVID-19 (a few samples of this study predate the infection). Cell type and time point are not known.

The V and J genes are TRBV25-1 and TRBJ1-2, with 8 bases lining up with TRBD1. This CDR3 has 16 residues. CDR1 MGHDK and CDR2 SYGVNS come from the germline V gene. J was trimmed by 5 bases and V by 6 bases; bases with no gene match: 14. This CDR3 reads CASSVPVGRGHYGYTF. Here the CDR3 DNA reads TGTGCCAGCAGCGTCCCCGTGGGCAGGGGGCATTATGGCTACACCTTC.

Many counts were recorded for this clonotype. This chain uses TRBV29-1 with TRBJ2-4, with 14 bases matching TRBD2. Trimming at V came to 2 bases and at J to 9 bases, leaving 6 bases not matched to a gene. Per the germline V gene, CDR1 is SQVTM and CDR2 is ANQGSEA. The CDR3 contains 15 residues. The CDR3 bases are TGCAGCGTTGAACCCGGACTAGCGGGGGGCGGCATTCAGTACTTC. This codes for CSVEPGLAGGGIQYF.

This clonotype was observed a few times. The gene calls are TRBV24-1 and TRBJ1-1; 7 bases fit TRBD1. Germline lookup yields CDR1 KGHDR and CDR2 SFDVKD. The CDR3 is 14 amino acids. The V gene end was trimmed by 5 bases and the J gene end by 1 base; junction bases not matched to a gene: 3. CDR3 in amino acids: CATSGDSGNTEAFF. CDR3 in DNA: TGTGCCACCAGTGGGGACAGCGGGAACACTGAAGCTTTCTTT.

This chain uses TRBV6-1 with TRBJ2-2; TRBD2 is a possible D gene (7 bases). Germline V CDR1 and CDR2: MNHNS, SASEGT. V was trimmed by 9 bases and J by 5 bases, leaving 16 bases between them. The CDR3 totals 14 residues. The CDR3 DNA reads as TGTGCCAGTTTGGAACAGGGAGGGACCGGGGAGCTGTTTTTT. Protein product: CASLEQGGTGELFF.

The V call is TRBV7-2, the J call TRBJ1-1; possible D gene TRBD1, 6 bases. V dropped 4 bases and J dropped 1 base, with 13 bases sitting between them. This CDR3 has 15 amino acids. Germline lookup yields CDR1 SGHTA and CDR2 FQGNSA. CDR3 residues: CASSSFRGPNTEAFF. The CDR3 coding sequence is TGTGCCAGCAGCTCGTTCAGGGGACCGAACACTGAAGCTTTCTTT.

This clonotype came up a few times. The rearrangement links TRBV6-4 to TRBJ1-1; no reliable D call. CDR1 MRHNA and CDR2 SNTAGT come from the germline V gene. Trimming stripped 5 bases from V and 3 bases from J, with 13 bases between. The length of the CDR3 is 14 residues. The DNA of the CDR3 is TGTGCCAGCAGTTTAACTACATGGGACACTGAAGCTTTCTTT. This codes for CASSLTTWDTEAFF.

The genes are TRBV3-1 and TRBJ1-1; the D is unclear. V dropped 0 bases and J dropped 4 bases, with 21 bases sitting between them. The CDR3 spans 18 residues. Germline V gene sequence: CDR1 LGHDT, CDR2 YNNKEL (reference sequence). The CDR3 coding sequence is TGTGCCAGCAGCCAAGATAGTGGTGCAAGGCCTGACGGCACTGAAGCTTTCTTT. It yields the protein CASSQDSGARPDGTEAFF.

The gene calls are TRBV6-6 and TRBJ1-1; the match to TRBD1 covers 7 bases. Losses at the gene ends were 7 bases for V and 5 bases for J; bases not matched to a gene: 7. There are 13 residues in the CDR3. CDR1 and CDR2 (germline): MNHNY, SVGAGI (reference sequence). CDR3 nucleotides: TGTGCCAGCATTAAACAGGGGCGGACTGAAGCTTTCTTT. This sequence encodes CASIKQGRTEAFF.

The chain employs TRBV27 and TRBJ2-1, with D tentatively TRBD2 (6 bases). The V gene's germline CDR1 is MNHEY and CDR2 SMNVEV (reference sequence). With 2 bases removed from V and 8 bases from J, the gap between germline ends came to 16 bases. This CDR3 comprises 15 residues. CDR3 coding DNA: TGTGCCAGCAGTTTACTGGCCCCTCCGGGGGATGAGCAGTTCTTC. It specifies CASSLLAPPGDEQFF.

This clonotype was found a few times. The DNA for the CDR3 is TGTGCCACCAGCACGGACAGGACCTACGAGCAGTACTTC. This translates into CATSTDRTYEQYF. V and J are TRBV15 and TRBJ2-7, with 7 bases that match TRBD1. V trimming: 4 bases; J trimming: 2 bases; junction bases outside the gene matches: 2. This CDR3 region has 13 residues. CDR1 and CDR2 from the germline V gene are LNHNV and YYDKDF (reference sequence).

This clonotype turned up a few times. The chain couples TRBV11-2 to TRBJ1-1, with a tentative D call TRBD1 (5 bases). Trimming removed 2 bases at V and 0 bases at J, with 19 bases between. The CDR3 runs to 18 residues. Germline lookup yields CDR1 SGHAT and CDR2 FQNNGV. CDR3 DNA: TGTGCCAGCAGCTTATACGGGGTTCGGGACCTTCTGAACACTGAAGCTTTCTTT. The encoded protein is CASSLYGVRDLLNTEAFF. Full variable domain (remainder filled in from reference TRBV11-2 and TRBJ1-1): EAGVAQSPRYKIIEKRQSVAFWCNPISGHATLYWYQQILGQGPKLLIQFQNNGVVDDSQLPKDRFSAERLKGVDSTLKIQPAKLEDSAVYLCASSLYGVRDLLNTEAFFGQGTRLTVV.

This clonotype has ten or more counts. The chain joins TRBV29-1 to TRBJ2-2; tentatively, D is TRBD1 (6 bases). V was trimmed by 8 bases and J by 7 bases, leaving 11 bases between them. The CDR3 totals 11 residues. Germline CDR1 and CDR2: SQVTM and ANQGSEA. CDR3 in DNA: TGCAGCTCAGGGGCGCGCGGGGAGCTGTTTTTT. Its protein is CSSGARGELFF.

This clonotype was seen repeatedly, ten times or more. The rearrangement joins TRBV7-9 to TRBJ2-5, with TRBD2 identical over 7 bases. The V segment lost 5 bases and the J segment 5 bases; nucleotides outside the gene matches: 5. The CDR3 runs to 13 residues. Germline assignment: CDR1 SEHNR and CDR2 FQNEAQ (reference sequence). This chain's CDR3 is CASSRGGTETQYF. The CDR3 nucleotides read TGTGCCAGCAGCCGCGGGGGTACGGAGACCCAGTACTTC.

This clonotype was seen more than once but under ten times. The chain has TRBV7-9 and TRBJ2-7, with D uncertain. Trimming removed 6 bases from V and 4 bases from J, with 10 bases in between. The CDR3 is 12 amino acids. Germline V gene sequence: CDR1 SEHNR, CDR2 FQNEAQ (reference sequence). The CDR3 region has the DNA TGTGCCAGCAGTCAACCGAAATACGAGCAGTACTTC. It is translated as CASSQPKYEQYF.

The gene calls are TRBV4-1 and TRBJ1-6; D remains unclear. Trimming shortened V by 4 bases and J by 6 bases, and 13 bases separated the two germline ends. Germline V gene lookup returns CDR1 MGHRA and CDR2 YSYEKL. CDR3 length equals 15 residues. CDR3 region: CASSPSSGRNSPLHF. The CDR3 region has the DNA TGCGCCAGCAGCCCCTCCTCCGGACGTAATTCACCCCTCCACTTT.

The chain has TRBV20-1 and TRBJ1-2, with D possibly TRBD1 on 6 matching bases. Germline lookup yields CDR1 DFQATT and CDR2 SNEGSKA (reference sequence). V shed 2 bases and J shed 6 bases, with 10 bases lying between them. CDR3 length equals 12 residues. CDR3 coding DNA: TGCAGTGCTAGAAACAGGGAGGATGGCTACACCTTC. It is translated as CSARNREDGYTF.

The chain has TRBV15 and TRBJ1-5; possibly TRBD1 for D (5 bases). Trimming stripped 2 bases from V and 0 bases from J, with 8 bases between. The CDR3 runs to 15 residues. Germline CDR1 is LNHNV and CDR2 is YYDKDF (reference sequence). For the CDR3, the DNA is TGTGCCACCAGCAGACAGGACACTAGCAATCAGCCCCAGCATTTT. Its protein is CATSRQDTSNQPQHF.

The chain couples TRBV27 to TRBJ1-2; D gene unclear. Trimming removed 6 bases at V and 8 bases at J, with 16 bases between. CDR3 length: 13 amino acids. CDR1 and CDR2 from the germline V gene are MNHEY and SMNVEV (reference sequence). The CDR3 is CASREPGQQGYTF. DNA of the CDR3: TGTGCCAGCAGAGAGCCGGGTCAACAAGGCTACACCTTC.

This clonotype turned up a few times. The chain combines TRBV5-1 with TRBJ1-4, with a weak D call TRBD1 (5 bases). V dropped 5 bases and J dropped 1 base, with 9 bases sitting between them. The germline gives CDR1 SGHRS, CDR2 YFSETQ. CDR3 length: 14 residues. CDR3 residues: CASSEGITNEKLFF. The CDR3 DNA follows: TGCGCCAGCAGTGAGGGGATAACTAATGAAAAACTGTTTTTT.

Ten or more counts support this clonotype. This rearrangement joins TRBV4-2 to TRBJ1-2; D not resolved. Trimming cost V 0 bases and J 5 bases, with 7 bases left between them. The CDR3 is 13 amino acids. In germline, CDR1 is LGHNA, CDR2 YNFKEQ. Here the CDR3 DNA reads TGTGCCAGCAGCCAAGAATCCGGTTATGGCTACACCTTC. This gives the protein CASSQESGYGYTF.

V and J are TRBV5-1 and TRBJ1-1; possible D gene TRBD1, 6 bases. Germline V gives CDR1 SGHRS, CDR2 YFSETQ. The CDR3 extends over 16 amino acids. V lost 0 bases and J 3 bases, leaving 15 bases between the germline ends. The CDR3 sequence is CASSLVVVQGHTEAFF. CDR3 sequence (DNA): TGCGCCAGCAGCTTGGTGGTGGTGCAGGGGCACACTGAAGCTTTCTTT.

Only a few counts were recorded for this clonotype. This chain links TRBV7-6 with TRBJ2-1; tentative D call: TRBD1 (8 bases). Germline V gene sequence: CDR1 SGHVS, CDR2 FNYEAQ. This CDR3 is 17 amino acids long. The V end was cut by 1 base, the J end by 7 bases, with 20 bases between. This CDR3 is CASSLGAGGTGRNEQFF. The CDR3 nucleotides are TGTGCCAGCAGCTTAGGGGCCGGGGGGACAGGAAGAAATGAGCAGTTCTTC.